These T cell receptor beta chains were read from a single sample in a study of T cells in Graves' hyperthyroidism and ophthalmopathy. TCRdb processed the multiplex PCR reads anew with MiXCR; each CDR3 protein has one entry. Of 560,000 or so distinct CDR3 sequences in the sample, approximately 44% are singletons; the top ten hold 8.2%. Sequenced input: peripheral blood or thyroid tissue (not recorded which). The receptors originated from a young woman with Graves' hyperthyroidism. Both conserved end residues are part of each CDR3. The order of the fields is clone size, J gene, V gene, CDR3 protein. The listing skips clone size in some rows; elsewhere it reads once, few, many or a size class.

>few|TRBJ1-2|TRBV5-1
CASSLVRGDGYGYTF
>.|TRBJ2-5|TRBV7-2
CASRRLAGLTGETQYF
>many|TRBJ2-5|TRBV7-8
CASSFTPAGRETQYF
>.|TRBJ2-7|TRBV7-9
CASSDHGDEQYF
>.|TRBJ1-1|TRBV10-3
CAISRDSNTEAFF
>.|TRBJ2-5|TRBV24-1
CATSDRVEGEETQYF
>many|TRBJ1-2|TRBV29-1
CSVRLVSGGYTF
>.|TRBJ2-5|TRBV7-3
CASSQDDRAGVQETQYF
>.|TRBJ2-5|TRBV29-1
CSHGETQYF
>many|TRBJ1-5|TRBV7-8
CASSLGQGEDQPQHF
>many|TRBJ2-5|TRBV7-2
CASSLYETQYF
>many|TRBJ2-5|TRBV12-3/TRBV12-4
CASSLSQTQYF
>.|TRBJ2-5|TRBV20-1
CSAPVGGRETQYF
>.|TRBJ2-2|TRBV9
CASSETGGGRSSGELFF
>many|TRBJ1-2|TRBV2
CASIRTGGVDGYTF
>.|TRBJ1-4|TRBV7-9
CASSSQSEGYYEKLFF
>.|TRBJ2-2|TRBV10-3
CAISDGHLTGELFF
>few|TRBJ2-5|TRBV5-1
CASSVRPGQQETQYF
>few|TRBJ1-5|TRBV7-9
CACQNSNQPQHF
>once|TRBJ2-7|TRBV2
CASSEALIAGRAYEQYF
>few|TRBJ2-5|TRBV5-6
CASSLWYGETQYF
>few|TRBJ1-5|TRBV20-1
CSARWTGGQPQHF
>.|TRBJ1-5|TRBV20-1
CSARGGTGFGQPQHF
>few|TRBJ1-1|TRBV10-3
CAIISSSGGGEAFF
>.|TRBJ2-7|TRBV7-6
CASSRDRGLYEQYF
>.|TRBJ1-2|TRBV7-3
CASSLFGGPSYTF
>many|TRBJ2-2|TRBV29-1
CSSRRDTGELFF
>few|TRBJ1-4|TRBV20-1
CSAPDPSGHNEKLFF
>.|TRBJ1-5|TRBV7-9
CASSQEQGRGQPQHF
>.|TRBJ2-3|TRBV29-1
CSVGTSGRDVTDTQYF
>few|TRBJ1-1|TRBV19
CASSDQGQSFEAFF
>.|TRBJ2-7|TRBV29-1
CSVEVDTTGYEQYF
>many|TRBJ1-4|TRBV2
CASSLHEKLFF
>few|TRBJ2-5|TRBV19
CASSISRDKGETQYF
>.|TRBJ1-2|TRBV29-1
CSAGGQPTNYGYTF
>.|TRBJ2-2|TRBV29-1
CSVAGTPVGSGELFF
>.|TRBJ1-2|TRBV29-1
CSVAGVGGYTF
>few|TRBJ2-7|TRBV4-3
CASSQVKGPTYEQYF
>many|TRBJ1-2|TRBV29-1
CSAGQGDGYTF
>.|TRBJ1-3|TRBV19
CASRRAGPNTIYF
>few|TRBJ2-2|TRBV7-2
CASSPPFGRPNTGELFF
>few|TRBJ1-1|TRBV5-1
CASNPSGSDTEAFF
>many|TRBJ1-5|TRBV10-3
CAISALWGANQPQHF
>.|TRBJ2-7|TRBV24-1
CATSAAGLANGEQYF
>.|TRBJ2-5|TRBV29-1
CSVRAGGETQYF